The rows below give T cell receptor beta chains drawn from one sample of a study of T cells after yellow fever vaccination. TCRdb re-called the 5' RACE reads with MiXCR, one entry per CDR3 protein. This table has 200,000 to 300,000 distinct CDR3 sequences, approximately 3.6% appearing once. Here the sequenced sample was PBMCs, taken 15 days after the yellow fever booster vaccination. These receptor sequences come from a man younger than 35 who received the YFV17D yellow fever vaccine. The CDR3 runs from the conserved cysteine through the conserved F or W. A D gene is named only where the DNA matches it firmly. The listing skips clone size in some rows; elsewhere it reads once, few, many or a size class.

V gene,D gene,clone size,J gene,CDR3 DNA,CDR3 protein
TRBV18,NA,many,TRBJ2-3,TGTGCCAGCTCACCAGTTAGTGGCACAGATACGCAGTATTTT,CASSPVSGTDTQYF
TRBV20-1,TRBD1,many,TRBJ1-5,TGCAGTGCTTACAGGGGATCCAATCAGCCCCAGCATTTT,CSAYRGSNQPQHF
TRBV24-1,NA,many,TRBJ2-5,TGTGCCACCAGTGATCCCACGGGGATACAAGAGACCCAGTACTTC,CATSDPTGIQETQYF
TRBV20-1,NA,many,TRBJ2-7,TGCAGTGCTAGAGACCCTGAATTAGGGATTACCTACGAGCAGTACTTC,CSARDPELGITYEQYF
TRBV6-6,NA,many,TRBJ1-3,TGTGCCAGCAGGGGGGACACCTCTGGAAACACCATATATTTT,CASRGDTSGNTIYF
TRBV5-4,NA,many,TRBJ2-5,TGTGCCAGCAGCTTGGCCAGGAAGAGTGGGGAGACCCAGTACTTC,CASSLARKSGETQYF
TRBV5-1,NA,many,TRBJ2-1,TGCGCCAGCAGCTGGTACCGGGCTAACAATGAGCAGTTCTTC,CASSWYRANNEQFF
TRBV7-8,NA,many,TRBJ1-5,TGTGCCAGCAGCCGGGAACGAATCGGCAATCAGCCCCAGCATTTT,CASSRERIGNQPQHF
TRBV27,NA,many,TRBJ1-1,TGTGCCAGCACACGACCACAGGGCTTGAACACTGAAGCTTTCTTT,CASTRPQGLNTEAFF
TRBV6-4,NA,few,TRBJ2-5,TGTGCCAGCAGCGAAACCGGGGGAGCATCAGAGACCCAGTACTTC,CASSETGGASETQYF
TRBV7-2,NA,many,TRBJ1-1,TGTGCCAGCAGCTTAGAGCCCGTGAACACTGAAGCTTTCTTT,CASSLEPVNTEAFF
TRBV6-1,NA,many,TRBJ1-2,TGTGCCAGCAGTGGTTTACAGGGCCTGGAGGGCTACACCTTC,CASSGLQGLEGYTF
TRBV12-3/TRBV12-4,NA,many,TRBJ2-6,TGTGCCAGCAGTTGGGGTAGCTCTGGGGCCAACGTCCTGACTTTC,CASSWGSSGANVLTF
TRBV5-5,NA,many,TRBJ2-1,TGTGCCAGCAGAGTTATCACTGAGGGGGAGCAGTTCTTC,CASRVITEGEQFF
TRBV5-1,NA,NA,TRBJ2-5,TGCGCCAGCAGCATAGGAACGCGGGAGACCCAGTACTTC,CASSIGTRETQYF
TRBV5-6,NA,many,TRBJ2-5,TGTGCCAGCAGCCCCTGGATCCGTGGGGGTACCCACGAGACCCAGTACTTC,CASSPWIRGGTHETQYF
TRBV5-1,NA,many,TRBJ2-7,TGCGCCAGCAGCCCTGCGGTTCTCTCGGAGAACGAGCAGTACTTC,CASSPAVLSENEQYF
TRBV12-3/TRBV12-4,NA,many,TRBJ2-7,TGTGCCAGCAGTTTTACAACCTCCTACGAGCAGTACTTC,CASSFTTSYEQYF
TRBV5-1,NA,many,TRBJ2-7,TGCGCCAGCAGCTTGACAGGGTTCTACGAGCAGTACTTC,CASSLTGFYEQYF
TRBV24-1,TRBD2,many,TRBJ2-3,TGTGCCACCGGCGGACTAGCGGGGGTGATAGATACGCAGTATTTT,CATGGLAGVIDTQYF
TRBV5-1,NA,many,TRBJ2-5,TGCGCCAGCAGCACAACCTCCGGGACCCCACACAACTTC,CASSTTSGTPHNF
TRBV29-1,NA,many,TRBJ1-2,TGCAGCGTTGACGGAGGGTATGGCTACACCTTC,CSVDGGYGYTF
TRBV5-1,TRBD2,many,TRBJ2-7,TGCGCCAGCAGCTTGAGCGGGAGATCCTACGAGCAGTACTTC,CASSLSGRSYEQYF
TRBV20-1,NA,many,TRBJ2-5,TGCAGTGCTAGAGTTACGGGACTGGGAGAGACCCAGTACTTC,CSARVTGLGETQYF